This T cell receptor (beta chain) was obtained from a study of response to subunit inactivated influenza vaccine. MiXCR, run by TCRdb on the RT-PCR reads, gives a single entry per CDR3 protein. This table holds 450,000 to 600,000 distinct CDR3 sequences, approximately 17% found once. General study findings and limits: There was a suggestion from the authors that each seasonal influenza vaccination recruits few new T cells.

The V gene lost 5 bases and the J gene lost 8 bases, with 15 bases spanning the gap. Germline V CDR1 and CDR2: LNHNV, YYDKDF (reference sequence). The CDR3 sequence is 13 residues long. This clonotype has more than one count but fewer than ten. The antigen is not known. The chain is built from TRBV15 and TRBJ1-2, with D tentatively TRBD1 (5 bases). The sample was CD4+ T cells sorted from PBMCs, taken 23 to 25 months after vaccination. The TCR originated in a man aged 50 to 75 who received an inactivated influenza vaccine. The DNA for the CDR3 is TGTGCCACCAGCGGAGGCAGGGAAGACGGCTACACCTTC. Translated, it gives CATSGGREDGYTF.